This TCR beta chain came from a study of T cells in Graves' hyperthyroidism and ophthalmopathy. V lost 3 bases and J lost 4, with 10 bases in between. The CDR3 runs 14 residues. Germline loops: CDR1 SNHLY, CDR2 FYNNEI. TCR beta CDR3 sequences were amplified from RNA transcripts. The primer set for the first-round RT-PCR of the TCR CDR3 was HTBI. In TCRdb, the multiplex PCR reads were re-called with MiXCR into one record per CDR3 protein. The top ten clones hold approximately 7.5% of a sample with a few hundred thousand distinct CDR3 sequences, around a sixth of them seen once. This clonotype was seen repeatedly, ten times or more. Uncontrolled infections, other autoimmune diseases, pregnancy or lactation led to exclusion of patients. Diagnosing involved the use of clinical symptoms, serum thyroxine and TRAb, thyroid ultrasound and orbital computed tomography.

The V call is TRBV2, the J call TRBJ1-5; D remains ambiguous. What was sequenced was blood. The receptor was isolated from a woman aged 18-29 years with Graves' hyperthyroidism. The CDR3 sequence: CASSDGGGNQPQHF. The CDR3 DNA reads as TGTGCCAGCAGTGATGGAGGCGGGAATCAGCCCCAGCATTTT.